One and the same sample provided the 12 T cell receptor beta chains below, sequenced in a study of T cell responses to AZD1222 COVID-19 vaccine. The assay was immunoSEQ multiplex PCR, and TCRdb's table has in-frame clones only and misses some. Among just over 95,000 clones, less than 90% were seen once, and the ten largest hold about 3.9%. The sample here was peripheral blood, taken on day 0 of AZD1222 vaccination. Every receptor here comes from an adult in good health.

The chain uses TRBV14 and TRBJ1-2, with 11 bases identical to TRBD1. Trimming took 5 bases from V and 3 from J; bases not matched to a gene: 5. Per the germline V gene, CDR1 is SGHDN and CDR2 is FVKESK. The CDR3 sequence is 15 residues long. The CDR3 DNA reads TGTGCCAGCAGCTTGGGGACAGGGGGTGACTATGGCTACACCTTC. Translating it yields CASSLGTGGDYGYTF.

J is TRBJ1-1 and V is TRBV5-4, with D tentatively TRBD1 (6 bases). The CDR3 is 15 residues long. With 0 bases removed from V and 3 bases from J, the gap between germline ends came to 12 bases. From germline, CDR1 is SGHNT and CDR2 YYREEE (reference sequence). In DNA, the CDR3 is TGTGCCAGCAGCTTGGCCGACAGGAGAGACACTGAAGCTTTCTTT. Amino acids: CASSLADRRDTEAFF.

The V and J genes are TRBV6-5 and TRBJ1-5; D is uncertain. Germline CDR1 MNHEY, CDR2 SVGAGI. The CDR3 extends over 15 amino acids. V lost 4 bases to trimming and J lost 4 bases, with 14 bases between them. CDR3 coding DNA: TGTGCCAGCAGTTCTGGACCGGCCTTTAATCAGCCCCAGCATTTT. Translated, it gives CASSSGPAFNQPQHF.

This chain links TRBV5-5 with TRBJ2-7, with D possibly matching TRBD1 (7 bases). The germline V gene has CDR1 SGHKS and CDR2 YYEKEE (reference sequence). The V and J ends lost 7 bases and 3 bases respectively, with 20 bases between them. The CDR3 runs to 15 residues. CDR3 protein: CASGRQGRGDYEQYF. The CDR3 DNA follows: TGTGCCAGCGGTAGACAGGGTAGGGGGGACTACGAGCAGTACTTC.

This clone has just a few counts. The chain carries TRBV5-4 and TRBJ2-3; no clear D. This CDR3 contains 16 residues. The V gene's germline CDR1 is SGHNT and CDR2 YYREEE (reference sequence). With 2 bases removed from V and 1 base from J, the gap between germline ends came to 14 bases. CDR3 sequence reads: CASSLSVAGGTDTQYF. The DNA of the CDR3 is TGTGCCAGCAGCTTAAGTGTGGCAGGAGGCACAGATACGCAGTATTTT.

The J gene is TRBJ1-2, the V gene TRBV11-2; tentative D call: TRBD1 (6 bases). Looked up from germline, CDR1 is SGHAT and CDR2 is FQNNGV. CDR3 length: 15 residues. The ends were cut back, 5 bases at V and 6 bases at J, with 19 bases in the middle. The CDR3: CASSHISGAADGYTF. The CDR3 DNA reads TGTGCCAGCAGCCACATATCAGGGGCAGCGGATGGCTACACCTTC.

This chain uses TRBV12-5 with TRBJ1-3; no firm D call. Germline values: CDR1 LGHNT, CDR2 FRNRAP. The CDR3 runs 11 residues. Trimming removed 5 bases from V and 8 bases from J, with 7 bases in between. The CDR3: CASGRAYTIYF. CDR3 DNA sequence: TGTGCTAGTGGTCGGGCCTACACCATATATTTT.

This chain joins TRBV18 and TRBJ1-6; 8 bases map to TRBD1. The CDR3 runs to 19 residues. The V gene end was trimmed by 3 bases and the J gene end by 0 bases; junction bases not matched to a gene: 10. Germline V gives CDR1 KGHSH, CDR2 LQKENI. CDR3 sequence reads: CASSPQGAVSSSYNSPLHF. Here the CDR3 DNA reads TGTGCCAGCTCACCCCAGGGGGCCGTTTCTAGCTCCTATAATTCACCCCTCCACTTT.

This rearrangement joins TRBV5-4 to TRBJ1-2, with 12 bases that match TRBD1. Germline lookup yields CDR1 SGHNT and CDR2 YYREEE (reference sequence). The CDR3 runs to 15 residues. The V gene end was trimmed by 4 bases and the J gene end by 7 bases; junction bases not matched to a gene: 8. The CDR3 reads CASSVMGQGAPGYTF. The CDR3 DNA reads TGTGCCAGCAGCGTTATGGGACAGGGGGCGCCTGGCTACACCTTC.

The rearrangement links TRBV9 to TRBJ1-4; D may be TRBD1 (5 bases). The V gene's germline CDR1 is SGDLS and CDR2 YYNGEE. The germline V and J ends were trimmed by 6 bases and 1 base, with 13 bases remaining between them. This CDR3 region has 15 residues. The CDR3 here is CASTVGGGTNEKLFF. CDR3 sequence (DNA): TGTGCCAGCACCGTCGGGGGAGGAACTAATGAAAAACTGTTTTTT.

The rearrangement links TRBV3-1 (or the pseudogene TRBV3-2) to TRBJ2-3; D is unresolved. This CDR3 has 12 residues. Germline V CDR1 and CDR2: LGHDT, YNNKEL (reference sequence). V dropped 3 bases and J dropped 4 bases, with 5 bases sitting between them. CDR3 region: CASSHQADTQYF. Written as DNA, the CDR3 is TGTGCCAGCAGCCACCAGGCAGATACGCAGTATTTT.

The chain has TRBV7-2 and TRBJ2-3; no reliable D call. Germline V gene lookup returns CDR1 SGHTA and CDR2 FQGNSA. CDR3 size: 14 residues. The V end lost 2 bases, the J end lost 6 bases, and 12 bases lay between the germline ends. Written as DNA, the CDR3 is TGTGCCAGCAGCTTATCCCCCCCTTGTGATACGCAGTATTTT. Amino acid sequence: CASSLSPPCDTQYF.